These 6 T cell receptor beta chains were all obtained from the same sample, sequenced in a study of cytomegalovirus exposure and HLA in healthy donors listed by TCRdb under 2017. Library preparation employed the immunoSEQ multiplex PCR assay. For the multiplex PCR, a mixture combining 60 forward primers for TCR Vbeta segments and 13 reverse primers for TCR Jbeta segments was used. Entries here come from immuneACCESS through TCRdb and include only in-frame sequences with V and J called. Some clones fail to appear in such tables; in the studies checked, an unresolved V gene covers under half of the shortfall, and the cause of the remainder is unknown. The sample includes 95,000 to 150,000 clones, with around 75% observed a single time. More than 3% of the sample goes to the ten largest clones. The source material was PBMCs. The receptors originated from a woman aged 45 to 65 in good health and CMV-seronegative.

The chain has TRBV7-2 and TRBJ2-1; 7 bases line up with TRBD1. Germline V gene data show CDR1 as SGHTA and CDR2 as FQGNSA. This CDR3 contains 16 residues. With 5 bases clipped from V and 2 bases from J, the junction kept 9 bases outside the gene matches. CDR3 bases: TGTGCCAGCAGCCGAAGTAGACAGGGCGCCTACAATGAGCAGTTCTTC. Protein sequence: CASSRSRQGAYNEQFF.

This chain links TRBV15 with TRBJ2-7, with D possibly matching TRBD1 (6 bases). Germline-derived CDR1 and CDR2 are LNHNV and YYDKDF (reference sequence). V was shortened by 5 bases and J by 5 bases, with 19 bases between the two germline ends. The CDR3 covers 15 residues. CDR3 in DNA: TGTGCCACCAGCGCTAAAGGACAGCCTTCCCACGAGCAGTACTTC. Translating it yields CATSAKGQPSHEQYF.

In its sample, this clone was seen once. The genes are TRBV5-1 and TRBJ2-7; 7 bases are shared with TRBD1. Per germline, CDR1 SGHRS and CDR2 YFSETQ. The trim removed 0 bases at V and 6 bases at J, leaving 9 bases unmatched. This CDR3 has 15 amino acids. The CDR3 sequence: CASSLVDREMGEQYF. CDR3 nucleotides: TGCGCCAGCAGCTTGGTCGACAGGGAGATGGGCGAGCAGTACTTC.

The chain links TRBV2 to TRBJ2-5, with 7 positions matching TRBD2. Per germline, CDR1 SNHLY and CDR2 FYNNEI. V gave up 4 bases and J gave up 4 bases; unmatched junction bases: 3. The CDR3 covers 13 residues. The CDR3 nucleotides read TGTGCCAGCAGTGCGCGGGAGCTAGAGACCCAGTACTTC. Its translation is CASSARELETQYF.

This clone has just a few counts. J is TRBJ1-1 and V is TRBV7-3; D gene unclear. The germline V gene encodes CDR1 SGHTA and CDR2 FQGTGA. V was trimmed by 1 base and J by 4 bases, leaving 7 bases between them. The CDR3 consists of 13 residues. In DNA form, the CDR3 reads TGTGCCAGCAGCTTAAACTTCGGCACTGAAGCTTTCTTT. As protein: CASSLNFGTEAFF.

The V gene is TRBV5-5, the J gene TRBJ2-5; TRBD2 aligns across 13 bases. The DNA end is a closer match to TRBJ2-7, so the J assignment may be wrong. Germline CDR1 reads SGHKS; CDR2 reads YYEKEE (reference sequence). The CDR3 is 15 residues long. The CDR3 sequence is CASSTGLAGAYEQYF. The CDR3 region has the DNA TGTGCCAGCAGCACCGGACTAGCGGGAGCGTACGAGCAGTACTTC.